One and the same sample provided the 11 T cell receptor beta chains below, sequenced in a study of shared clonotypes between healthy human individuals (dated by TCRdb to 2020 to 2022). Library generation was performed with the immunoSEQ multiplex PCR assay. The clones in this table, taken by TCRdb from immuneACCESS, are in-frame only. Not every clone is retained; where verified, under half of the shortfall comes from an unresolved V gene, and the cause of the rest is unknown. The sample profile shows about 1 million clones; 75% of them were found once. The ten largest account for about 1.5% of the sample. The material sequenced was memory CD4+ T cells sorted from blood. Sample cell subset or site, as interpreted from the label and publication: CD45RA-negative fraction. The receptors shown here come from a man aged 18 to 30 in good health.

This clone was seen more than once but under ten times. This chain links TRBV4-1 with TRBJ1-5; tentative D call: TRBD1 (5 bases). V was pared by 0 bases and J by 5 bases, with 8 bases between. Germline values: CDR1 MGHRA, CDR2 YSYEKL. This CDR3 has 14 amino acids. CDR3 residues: CASSQEGRHQPQHF. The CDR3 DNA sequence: TGCGCCAGCAGCCAAGAGGGACGCCATCAGCCCCAGCATTTT.

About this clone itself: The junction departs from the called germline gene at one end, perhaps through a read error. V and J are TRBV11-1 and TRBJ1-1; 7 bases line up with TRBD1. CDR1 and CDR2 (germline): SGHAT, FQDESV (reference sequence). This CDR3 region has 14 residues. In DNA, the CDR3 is TGTGCCAGCAGCTTCGCTGGTTTAAAGGGACAGAGGACTTTT. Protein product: CASSFAGLKGQRTF.

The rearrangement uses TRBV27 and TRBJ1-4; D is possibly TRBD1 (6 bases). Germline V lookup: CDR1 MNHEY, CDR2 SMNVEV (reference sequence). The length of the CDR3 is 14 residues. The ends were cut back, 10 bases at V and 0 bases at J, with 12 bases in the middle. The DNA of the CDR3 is TGTGCCATTGGGCGGACAGCAACTAATGAAAAACTGTTTTTT. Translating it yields CAIGRTATNEKLFF.

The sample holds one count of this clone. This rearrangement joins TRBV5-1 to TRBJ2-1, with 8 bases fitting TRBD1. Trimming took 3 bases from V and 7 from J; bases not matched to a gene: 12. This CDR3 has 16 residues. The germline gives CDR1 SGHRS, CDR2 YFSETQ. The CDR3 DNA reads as TGCGCCAGCAGCTCCGTCGCAGGGGGCATCGGGAATGAGCAGTTCTTC. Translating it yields CASSSVAGGIGNEQFF.

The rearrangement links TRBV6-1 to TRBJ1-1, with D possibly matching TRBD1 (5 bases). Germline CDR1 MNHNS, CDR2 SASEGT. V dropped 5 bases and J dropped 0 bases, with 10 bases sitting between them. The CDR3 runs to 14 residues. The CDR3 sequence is CASSKDTMNTEAFF. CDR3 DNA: TGTGCCAGCAGTAAGGACACGATGAACACTGAAGCTTTCTTT.

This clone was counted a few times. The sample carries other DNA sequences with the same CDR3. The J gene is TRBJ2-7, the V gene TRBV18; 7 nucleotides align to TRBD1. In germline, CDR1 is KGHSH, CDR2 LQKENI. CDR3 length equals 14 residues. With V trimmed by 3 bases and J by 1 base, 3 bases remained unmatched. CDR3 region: CASSPETGSYEQYF. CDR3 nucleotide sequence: TGTGCCAGCTCACCTGAGACAGGGTCCTACGAGCAGTACTTC.

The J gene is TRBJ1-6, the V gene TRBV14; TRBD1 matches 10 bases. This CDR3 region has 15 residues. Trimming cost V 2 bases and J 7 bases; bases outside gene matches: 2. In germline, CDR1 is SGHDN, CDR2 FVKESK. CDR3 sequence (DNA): TGTGCCAGCAGCCAACGGGACAGGGGAAATTCACCCCTCCACTTT. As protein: CASSQRDRGNSPLHF.

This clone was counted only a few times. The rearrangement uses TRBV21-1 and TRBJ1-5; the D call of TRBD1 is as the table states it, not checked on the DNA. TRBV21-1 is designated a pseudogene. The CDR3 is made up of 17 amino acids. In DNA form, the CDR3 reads TGTGCCAGCAGCAAAGGTTGTAGACAGTATAGCAATCAGCCCCAGCATTTT. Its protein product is CASSKGCRQYSNQPQHF.

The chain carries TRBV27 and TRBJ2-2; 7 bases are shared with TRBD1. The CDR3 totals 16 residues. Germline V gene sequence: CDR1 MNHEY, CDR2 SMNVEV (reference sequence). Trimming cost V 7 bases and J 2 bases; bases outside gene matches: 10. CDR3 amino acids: CASTLVRGGNTGELFF. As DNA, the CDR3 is TGTGCCAGCACTCTAGTCCGAGGGGGCAACACCGGGGAGCTGTTTTTT.

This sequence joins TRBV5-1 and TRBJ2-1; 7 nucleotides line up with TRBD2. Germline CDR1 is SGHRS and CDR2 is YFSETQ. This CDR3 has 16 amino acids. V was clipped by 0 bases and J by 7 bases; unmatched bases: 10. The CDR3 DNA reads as TGCGCCAGCAGCTTGGATGTTGGGAGGGCCAGGAATGAGCAGTTCTTC. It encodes CASSLDVGRARNEQFF.

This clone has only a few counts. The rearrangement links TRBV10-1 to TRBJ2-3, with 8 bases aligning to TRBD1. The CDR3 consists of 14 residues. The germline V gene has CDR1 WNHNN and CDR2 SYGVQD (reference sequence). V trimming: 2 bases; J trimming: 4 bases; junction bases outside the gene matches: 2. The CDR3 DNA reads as TGCGCCAGCAGTGAGGGACAGGGTCCAGATACGCAGTATTTT. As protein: CASSEGQGPDTQYF.